This TCR beta chain was captured in a study of blood T cell repertoires in COVID-19. Study-level background: There were acute and convalescent COVID-19 samples, and they came from the United States, Italy and Spain.

Participant age was roughly 18 to 90 years, and participants resided in fewer than 30 US areas. Grouping used clinical history reported by participants in a survey and questionnaire. Germline V lookup: CDR1 SGHAT, CDR2 FQDESV (reference sequence). The CDR3 has 15 residues. Trimming removed 4 bases at V and 1 base at J, with 13 bases between. Sequencing used immunoSEQ multiplex PCR; TCRdb keeps in-frame clones, though not all of them. Counted here are 250,000 to 300,000 clones, approximately 88% occurring once; the ten biggest clones make up about 1.7%. The sequenced sample consisted of PBMCs or T cells enriched from blood (not recorded which). This chain connects TRBV11-1 to TRBJ2-5; possibly TRBD2 for D (5 bases). The sequence came from a middle-aged woman who had recovered from COVID-19. The CDR3 region has the DNA TGTGCCAGCAGCTCGGAGGAACGGAGCCAAGAGACCCAGTACTTC. As protein: CASSSEERSQETQYF.